Each of the 16 T cell receptor beta chains below was sequenced from the same sample in a study of T-cell memory formation after mild COVID-19. TCRdb ran MiXCR on the 5' RACE reads and lists one entry per CDR3 protein. Among 350,000 to 450,000 distinct CDR3 sequences listed, 15% to 20% were seen once. The sequencing sample was made of PBMCs or a T cell subset sorted from them (not recorded which). Every receptor here comes from an adult woman who had mild COVID-19 (a few samples of this study predate the infection). Cell type and time point are not known.

This clonotype has just a few counts. The rearrangement joins TRBV12-3 or TRBV12-4 to TRBJ2-1; 8 bases agree with TRBD2. The V gene end was trimmed by 6 bases and the J gene end by 2 bases; junction bases not matched to a gene: 6. The CDR3 is made up of 15 amino acids. CDR3 DNA: TGTGCCAGCAGGGGGGGACTAGTCACCTACAATGAGCAGTTCTTC. Translated: CASRGGLVTYNEQFF.

The V gene is TRBV29-1, the J gene TRBJ2-1, with 8 bases lining up with TRBD2. Germline lookup yields CDR1 SQVTM and CDR2 ANQGSEA. Trimming cost V 4 bases and J 6 bases; bases outside gene matches: 5. CDR3 length: 13 residues. The CDR3 sequence is CSVGTSGVNEQFF. CDR3 DNA: TGCAGCGTTGGTACTAGCGGAGTCAATGAGCAGTTCTTC.

The CDR3 coding sequence is TGCGCCAGCAGCTTGTATAGTGAGAACACCGGGGAGCTGTTTTTT. Translating it yields CASSLYSENTGELFF. V gene TRBV5-1 combines with J gene TRBJ2-2; D gene ambiguous. The V gene lost 1 base and the J gene lost 1 base, with 8 bases spanning the gap. Germline loops: CDR1 SGHRS, CDR2 YFSETQ. The CDR3 is 15 residues long. The full variable domain, its missing parts supplied by reference TRBV5-1 and TRBJ2-2, is KAGVTQTPRYLIKTRGQQVTLSCSPISGHRSVSWYQQTPGQGLQFLFEYFSETQRNKGNFPGRFSGRQFSNSRSEMNVSTLELGDSALYLCASSLYSENTGELFFGEGSRLTVL.

Written as DNA, the CDR3 is TGTGCCAGCAGCCCCTCGGCAGTCGTCTACGAGCAGTTCTTC. Its translation is CASSPSAVVYEQFF. The chain is built from TRBV7-9 and TRBJ2-1; D remains unclear. The CDR3 consists of 14 residues. Germline loops: CDR1 SEHNR, CDR2 FQNEAQ (reference sequence). V lost 5 bases and J 10 bases, leaving 18 bases between the germline ends.

This clonotype was seen more than once but under ten times. The rearrangement joins TRBV6-5 to TRBJ1-2; D unresolved. This CDR3 contains 15 residues. In germline, CDR1 is MNHEY, CDR2 SVGAGI. V was cut by 0 bases and J by 0 bases, with 8 bases left in between. Written as DNA, the CDR3 is TGTGCCAGCAGTTACTCGGTTCGTACTAACTATGGCTACACCTTC. It encodes CASSYSVRTNYGYTF.

This clonotype was detected a few times. The rearrangement uses TRBV11-2 and TRBJ2-1; unclear D gene. Germline V gene sequence: CDR1 SGHAT, CDR2 FQNNGV. The CDR3 loop spans 14 amino acids. Trimming stripped 0 bases from V and 6 bases from J, with 9 bases between. CDR3 in DNA: TGTGCCAGCAGCTTAGAGGCTAGTTTCAATGAGCAGTTCTTC. It encodes CASSLEASFNEQFF.

In this sample, this clonotype turned up many times. The chain combines TRBV12-3 or TRBV12-4 with TRBJ2-1; D is ambiguous. CDR3 length equals 11 residues. With 2 bases removed from V and 8 bases from J, the gap between germline ends came to 4 bases. For the CDR3, the DNA is TGTGCCAGCAGTTTAAGGGATGAGCAGTTCTTC. This encodes CASSLRDEQFF.

A few counts support this clonotype. The chain has TRBV7-2 and TRBJ1-4; TRBD1 matches 10 bases. The length of the CDR3 is 16 residues. V shed 1 base and J 3 bases; nucleotides not matched to a gene: 2. CDR1 SGHTA and CDR2 FQGNSA come from the germline V gene. The CDR3 coding sequence is TGTGCCAGCAGCTTAGGGGACAGGGGTTCTAATGAAAAACTGTTTTTT. It encodes CASSLGDRGSNEKLFF.

The CDR3, as DNA: TGTGCCAGCAGCTCGACTCGGGCAGATACGCAGTATTTT. As protein: CASSSTRADTQYF. V usage is TRBV7-2 and J usage is TRBJ2-3, with D uncertain. Trimming cost V 4 bases and J 4 bases, with 9 bases left between them. In germline, CDR1 is SGHTA, CDR2 FQGNSA. This CDR3 region has 13 residues.

This clonotype turned up a few times. The chain has TRBV15 and TRBJ1-4; tentatively, D is TRBD1 (6 bases). V shed 0 bases and J shed 7 bases, with 12 bases lying between them. CDR1 and CDR2 from the germline V gene are LNHNV and YYDKDF (reference sequence). This CDR3 is 15 amino acids long. CDR3 amino acids: CATSRDYGRGEKLFF. In nucleotides, the CDR3 is TGTGCCACCAGCAGAGATTATGGCAGGGGTGAAAAACTGTTTTTT.

This clonotype has just a few counts. This rearrangement joins TRBV19 to TRBJ2-4; D possibly corresponds to TRBD1 (6 bases). The germline gives CDR1 LNHDA, CDR2 SQIVND (reference sequence). Trimming took off 5 bases at V and 3 bases at J, with 14 bases between the two ends. The CDR3 extends over 15 amino acids. The CDR3, as DNA: TGTGCCAGTAGTCCCACCGGGACATACAAAAACATTCAGTACTTC. Its translation: CASSPTGTYKNIQYF.

This clonotype was detected only a few times. V is TRBV12-3 or TRBV12-4 and J is TRBJ1-2; no reliable D call. V was clipped by 5 bases and J by 2 bases, with 12 bases between them. CDR3 length: 14 residues. CDR3: CASSPGRRNYGYTF. Written as DNA, the CDR3 is TGTGCCAGCAGTCCCGGTAGGAGGAACTATGGCTACACCTTC.

This rearrangement joins TRBV6-5 to TRBJ2-3, with 14 positions matching TRBD2. The germline V gene has CDR1 MNHEY and CDR2 SVGAGI. V lost 5 bases and J lost 0; bases outside the gene matches: 10. The CDR3 totals 19 residues. The CDR3 nucleotides are TGTGCCAGCAGTCCACCGGGACTAGCGGGGGCTAGGAGCACAGATACGCAGTATTTT. Amino acid sequence: CASSPPGLAGARSTDTQYF.

This chain links TRBV6-1 with TRBJ1-6; D possibly corresponds to TRBD1 (5 bases). The length of the CDR3 is 15 residues. Germline lookup yields CDR1 MNHNS and CDR2 SASEGT. V lost 4 bases and J lost 7, with 14 bases in between. CDR3: CASSVAVAGNSPLHF. The CDR3 DNA follows: TGTGCCAGCAGTGTCGCAGTGGCAGGGAATTCACCCCTCCACTTT.

This chain joins TRBV5-1 and TRBJ1-1; 7 bases match TRBD1. With 4 bases clipped from V and 0 bases from J, the junction kept 6 bases outside the gene matches. Germline V CDR1 and CDR2: SGHRS, YFSETQ. This CDR3 is built from 15 residues. The CDR3 spells CASSLDRLMNTEAFF. The CDR3 DNA follows: TGCGCCAGCAGCCTGGACAGGCTAATGAACACTGAAGCTTTCTTT.

The chain employs TRBV2 and TRBJ1-1; the D gene is possibly TRBD1 (6 bases). Trimming cost V 6 bases and J 1 base, with 18 bases left between them. Germline CDR1 is SNHLY and CDR2 is FYNNEI. The CDR3 has 16 amino acids. CDR3 nucleotide sequence: TGTGCCAGCAGGTACGGGGGGACATTAGCGAACACTGAAGCTTTCTTT. This translates into CASRYGGTLANTEAFF. Filled out from reference TRBV2 and TRBJ1-1, the complete variable domain reads EPEVTQTPSHQVTQMGQEVILRCVPISNHLYFYWYRQILGQKVEFLVSFYNNEISEKSEIFDDQFSVERPDGSNFTLKIRSTKLEDSAMYFCASRYGGTLANTEAFFGQGTRLTVV.